This TCR beta chain stems from a study of shared clonotypes between healthy human individuals. Study-wide results and limits: Memory subsets generally showed smaller estimated richness than naive subsets did.

Terminally differentiated effector memory CD45RA+ cells were excluded by CCR7 positive selection of CD45RO-negative cells. Each sample came from a Caucasian adult donor living in Nashville, Tennessee. The CDR3 contains 12 residues. V was pared by 2 bases and J by 6 bases, with 6 bases between. Germline V CDR1 and CDR2: WSHSY, SAAADI. As to this clone: Its antigen is unidentified. The sample has other DNA sequences that encode this CDR3 too.

Using immunoSEQ multiplex PCR, the repertoire was profiled, and TCRdb retains in-frame clones only, with some absent. Of 1.5 million to 2.5 million clones listed, approximately 95% are singletons. The sample taken for sequencing was naive CD8+ T cells sorted from blood. This receptor was identified in a man aged 18 to 30 in good health. The chain carries TRBV10-2 and TRBJ2-3; D ambiguous. The CDR3 spells CASSEIRDTQYF. CDR3 DNA sequence: TGCGCCAGCAGTGAGATCCGTGATACGCAGTATTTT.